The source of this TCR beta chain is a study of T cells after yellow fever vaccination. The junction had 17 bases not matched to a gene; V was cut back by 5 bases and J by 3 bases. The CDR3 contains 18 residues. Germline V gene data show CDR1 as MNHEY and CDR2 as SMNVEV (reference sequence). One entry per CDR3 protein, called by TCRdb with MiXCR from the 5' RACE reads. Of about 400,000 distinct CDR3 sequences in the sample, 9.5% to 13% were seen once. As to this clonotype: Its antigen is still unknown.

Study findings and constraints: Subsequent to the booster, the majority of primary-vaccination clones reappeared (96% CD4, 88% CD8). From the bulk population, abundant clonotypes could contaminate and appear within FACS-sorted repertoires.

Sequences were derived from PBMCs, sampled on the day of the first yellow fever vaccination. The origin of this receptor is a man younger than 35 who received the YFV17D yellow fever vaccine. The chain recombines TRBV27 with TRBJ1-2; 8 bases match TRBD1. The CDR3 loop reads CASSPAPGTGRLDYGYTF. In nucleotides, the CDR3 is TGTGCCAGCAGTCCTGCTCCCGGGACAGGACGACTAGACTATGGCTACACCTTC.